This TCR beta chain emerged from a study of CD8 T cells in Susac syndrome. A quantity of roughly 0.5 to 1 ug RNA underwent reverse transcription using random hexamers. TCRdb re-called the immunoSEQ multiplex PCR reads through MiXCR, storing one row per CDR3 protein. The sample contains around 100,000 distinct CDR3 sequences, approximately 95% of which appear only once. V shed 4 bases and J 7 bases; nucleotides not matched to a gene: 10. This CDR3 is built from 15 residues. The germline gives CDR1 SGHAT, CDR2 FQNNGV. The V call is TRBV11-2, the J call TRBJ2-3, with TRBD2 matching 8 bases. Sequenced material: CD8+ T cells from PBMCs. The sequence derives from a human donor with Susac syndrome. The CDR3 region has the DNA TGTGCCAGCAGCTGGAGCGGGAGTGGAGACAATACGCAGTATTTT. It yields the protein CASSWSGSGDNTQYF. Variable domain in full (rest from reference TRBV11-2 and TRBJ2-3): EAGVAQSPRYKIIEKRQSVAFWCNPISGHATLYWYQQILGQGPKLLIQFQNNGVVDDSQLPKDRFSAERLKGVDSTLKIQPAKLEDSAVYLCASSWSGSGDNTQYFGPGTRLTVL.